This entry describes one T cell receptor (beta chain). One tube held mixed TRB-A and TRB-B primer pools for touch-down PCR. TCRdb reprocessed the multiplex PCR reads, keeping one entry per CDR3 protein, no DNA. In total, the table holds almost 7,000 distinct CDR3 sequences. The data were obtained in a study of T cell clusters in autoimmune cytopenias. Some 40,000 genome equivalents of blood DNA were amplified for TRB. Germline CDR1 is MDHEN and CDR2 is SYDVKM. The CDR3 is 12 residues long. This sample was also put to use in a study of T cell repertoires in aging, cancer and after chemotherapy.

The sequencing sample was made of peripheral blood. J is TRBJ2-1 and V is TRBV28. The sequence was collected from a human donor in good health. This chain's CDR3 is CASREQQTEQFF.